Below, 8 T cell receptor beta chains from the same sample are listed, as sequenced in a study of control samples from healthy donors and cancer patients. TCRdb's table, derived via immunoSEQ multiplex PCR, lists solely in-frame clones and lacks some. In the table there are around 170,000 clones, around 90% of which are singletons. What was sequenced was blood. Every receptor here comes from a woman in her twenties or thirties in good health.

This rearrangement joins TRBV10-2 to TRBJ2-7; TRBD1 might be the D (5 bases). CDR3 length equals 15 residues. Germline CDR1 and CDR2: WSHSY and SAAADI. V was shortened by 2 bases and J by 5 bases, with 16 bases between the two germline ends. The CDR3 nucleotides are TGCGCCAGCAGTGAGCTTCCAGGGCTTGGTGACGAGCAGTACGTC. Amino acids: CASSELPGLGDEQYV.

V and J are TRBV4-1 and TRBJ1-2, with D tentatively TRBD1 (6 bases). The CDR3 consists of 15 residues. Germline loops: CDR1 MGHRA, CDR2 YSYEKL. The V gene lost 0 bases and the J gene lost 2 bases, with 10 bases spanning the gap. CDR3 nucleotide sequence: TGCGCCAGCAGCCAAGAGTGGCAGGGGAACTATGGCTACACCTTC. It is translated as CASSQEWQGNYGYTF.

The chain uses TRBV7-6 and TRBJ2-1; D perhaps matches TRBD2 (6 bases). CDR3 size: 16 residues. The V gene lost 2 bases and the J gene lost 4 bases, with 15 bases spanning the gap. CDR1 is SGHVS, CDR2 FNYEAQ, per germline. CDR3 coding DNA: TGTGCCAGCAGCTTAACTCCCCCTAGCGAATACAATGAGCAGTTCTTC. This codes for CASSLTPPSEYNEQFF.

This clone was seen a handful of times. The V gene is TRBV29-1, the J gene TRBJ1-1; D is unresolved. Looked up from germline, CDR1 is SQVTM and CDR2 is ANQGSEA. Deletions cut 8 bases from V and 1 base from J, with 17 bases between. The CDR3 loop spans 14 amino acids. In DNA, the CDR3 is TGCAGCATATTTCCCTGGACGGCGAACACTGAAGCTTTCTTT. Translated: CSIFPWTANTEAFF.

This clone was picked up a small number of times. This chain links TRBV2 with TRBJ1-2; no clear D. Between the trimmed V and J ends, which lost 6 bases and 1 base, there was a span of 12 bases. The CDR3 sequence is 14 residues long. Per germline, CDR1 SNHLY and CDR2 FYNNEI. CDR3 nucleotide sequence: TGTGCCAGCAGCGAAACACAGTTTAACTATGGCTACACCTTC. Encoded protein: CASSETQFNYGYTF.

This clone was counted a few times. This sequence joins TRBV10-3 and TRBJ2-3, with 12 bases aligning to TRBD2. The CDR3 contains 15 residues. Germline V gene lookup returns CDR1 ENHRY and CDR2 SYGVKD. Losses at the gene ends were 3 bases for V and 4 bases for J; bases not matched to a gene: 2. CDR3 sequence (DNA): TGTGCCATCAGTGAAACTAGCGGGAGGTCAGATACGCAGTATTTT. It codes for CAISETSGRSDTQYF.

This sequence joins TRBV19 and TRBJ2-1; D might be TRBD1 (5 bases). This CDR3 has 13 residues. Per the germline V gene, CDR1 is LNHDA and CDR2 is SQIVND (reference sequence). V dropped 5 bases and J dropped 4 bases, with 9 bases sitting between them. CDR3 in amino acids: CASSSAGYNEQFF. CDR3 DNA: TGTGCCAGTAGTTCGGCAGGGTACAATGAGCAGTTCTTC.

This clone appeared a single time. The chain joins TRBV27 to TRBJ1-4; 8 bases line up with TRBD1. The J segment lost 10 bases and the V segment lost 4 bases, leaving 14 bases of the junction unmatched. CDR3 length: 16 residues. Germline V gives CDR1 MNHEY, CDR2 SMNVEV (reference sequence). The CDR3 loop reads CASSWRRAGGGRKLFF. The CDR3 nucleotides are TGTGCCAGCAGTTGGCGGAGGGCAGGGGGCGGGAGAAAACTGTTTTTT.